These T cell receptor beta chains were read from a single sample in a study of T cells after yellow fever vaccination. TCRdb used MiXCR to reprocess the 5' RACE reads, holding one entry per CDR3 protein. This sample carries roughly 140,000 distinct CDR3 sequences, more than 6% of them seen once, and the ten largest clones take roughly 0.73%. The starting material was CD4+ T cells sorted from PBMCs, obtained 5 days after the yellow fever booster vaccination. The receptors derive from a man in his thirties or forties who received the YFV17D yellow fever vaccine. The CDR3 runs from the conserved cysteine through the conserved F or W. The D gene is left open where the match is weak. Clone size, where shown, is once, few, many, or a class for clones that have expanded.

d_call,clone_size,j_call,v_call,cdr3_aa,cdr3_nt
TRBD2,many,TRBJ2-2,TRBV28,CASREGLAGGPANTGELFF,TGTGCCAGCAGGGAGGGACTAGCGGGAGGCCCCGCGAACACCGGGGAGCTGTTTTTT
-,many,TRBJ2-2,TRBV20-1,CSLRTYTGELFF,TGCAGCCTCCGGACTTACACCGGGGAGCTGTTTTTT
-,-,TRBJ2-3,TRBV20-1,CSARLGLTGDTQYF,TGCAGTGCTAGACTCGGGCTCACCGGGGATACGCAGTATTTT
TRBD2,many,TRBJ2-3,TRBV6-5,CASSSPSGRSDTQYF,TGTGCCAGCAGTTCCCCCAGCGGGAGATCAGATACGCAGTATTTT
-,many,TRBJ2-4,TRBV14,CASSQGGLVAKNIQYF,TGTGCCAGCAGCCAAGGGGGCCTCGTAGCCAAAAACATTCAGTACTTC
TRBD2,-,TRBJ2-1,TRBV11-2,CASSRRGSGRAFTYEQFF,TGTGCCAGCAGCCGAAGGGGGAGCGGGAGGGCCTTTACGTATGAGCAGTTCTTC
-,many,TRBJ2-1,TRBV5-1,CASSLALGVYNEQFF,TGCGCCAGCAGCTTGGCCCTAGGGGTCTACAATGAGCAGTTCTTC
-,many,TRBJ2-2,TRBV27,CASRGGGEWELFF,TGTGCCAGCAGGGGTGGGGGCGAGTGGGAGCTGTTTTTT
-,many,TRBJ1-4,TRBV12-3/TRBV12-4,CASVEGGKNEKLFF,TGTGCCAGCGTTGAGGGGGGAAAGAATGAAAAACTGTTTTTT
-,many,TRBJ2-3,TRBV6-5,CASSYRAGTDTQYF,TGTGCCAGCAGTTACAGGGCGGGCACAGATACGCAGTATTTT
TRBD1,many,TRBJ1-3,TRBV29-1,CSATGHGNTIYF,TGCAGCGCGACAGGGCACGGAAACACCATATATTTT
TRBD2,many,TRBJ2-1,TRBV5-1,CASSLVLAGGAEQFF,TGCGCCAGCAGCTTGGTGCTAGCGGGAGGGGCTGAGCAGTTCTTC
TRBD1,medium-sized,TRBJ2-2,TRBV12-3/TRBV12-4,CASSLTGGAGELFF,TGTGCCAGCAGTTTAACAGGGGGCGCCGGGGAGCTGTTTTTT
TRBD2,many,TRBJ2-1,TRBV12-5,CASGFRLAGGLGYNEQFF,TGTGCTAGTGGTTTCAGGCTAGCGGGAGGCCTCGGCTACAATGAGCAGTTCTTC
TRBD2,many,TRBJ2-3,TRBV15,CATSGRTSGDSTDTQYF,TGTGCCACCAGCGGCCGGACTAGCGGGGACTCCACAGATACGCAGTATTTT
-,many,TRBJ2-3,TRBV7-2,CASSLPGLNTFTQYF,TGTGCCAGCAGTTTGCCGGGACTTAATACATTTACGCAGTATTTT
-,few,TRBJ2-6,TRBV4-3,CASSQRQGLGGANVLTF,TGCGCCAGCAGCCAAAGACAGGGACTCGGTGGGGCCAACGTCCTGACTTTC
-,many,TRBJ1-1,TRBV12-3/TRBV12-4,CASTGRAYTEAFF,TGTGCCAGCACAGGGCGGGCGTACACTGAAGCTTTCTTT
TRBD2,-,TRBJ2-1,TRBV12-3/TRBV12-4,CASSPGTSGYNQQFF,TGTGCCAGCAGTCCCGGGACTAGCGGATACAATCAGCAGTTCTTC
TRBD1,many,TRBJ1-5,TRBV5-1,CASSTTGGSNQPQHF,TGCGCCAGCAGTACGACAGGGGGAAGCAATCAGCCCCAGCATTTT
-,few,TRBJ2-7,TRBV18,CASSPSRERQDEQYF,TGTGCCAGCTCACCAAGCCGGGAACGGCAGGACGAGCAGTACTTC
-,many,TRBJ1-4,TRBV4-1,CASSRGMAVLATNEKLFF,TGCGCCAGCAGCCGAGGGATGGCAGTCCTAGCAACTAATGAAAAACTGTTTTTT
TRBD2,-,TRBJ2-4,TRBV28,CASSGGTRKNIQYF,TGTGCCAGCAGTGGGGGGACTAGAAAAAACATTCAGTACTTC
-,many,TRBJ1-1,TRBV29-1,CSVERRSNTEAFF,TGCAGCGTTGAAAGGCGTTCGAACACTGAAGCTTTCTTT
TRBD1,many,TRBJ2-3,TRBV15,CATAPRSRGLDTQYF,TGTGCCACCGCACCACGGAGCAGGGGGCTTGATACGCAGTATTTT
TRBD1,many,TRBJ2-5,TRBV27,CASSSARIGQGETQYF,TGTGCCAGCAGTTCCGCGAGGATCGGACAGGGAGAGACCCAGTACTTC
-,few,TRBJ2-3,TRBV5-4,CASSLEGWRATDTQYF,TGTGCCAGCAGCTTGGAGGGTTGGAGAGCCACAGATACGCAGTATTTT
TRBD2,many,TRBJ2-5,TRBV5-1,CASSGRGGVALTSQETQYF,TGCGCCAGCAGCGGCCGGGGGGGCGTAGCCCTCACTTCGCAAGAGACCCAGTACTTC
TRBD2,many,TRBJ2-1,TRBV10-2,CASSEPFYRGLAGMTASNEQFF,TGCGCCAGCAGTGAGCCCTTTTACAGGGGACTAGCGGGCATGACCGCCTCCAATGAGCAGTTCTTC